This T cell receptor (beta chain) is from a study of T cells in Graves' hyperthyroidism and ophthalmopathy. The study's findings and limits: A model using 13 V-J features told ophthalmopathy apart from stable hyperthyroidism.

Amplification of TCR beta CDR3 regions used RNA as the template. With the HTBI primer set, the TCR CDR3 went through a first round of RT-PCR. TCRdb re-called the multiplex PCR reads through MiXCR, storing one row per CDR3 protein. This table has under 750,000 distinct CDR3 sequences, around 19% appearing once. There are a few counts of this clonotype. Its antigen is not known. The sequence derives from a woman in her forties or fifties with Graves' hyperthyroidism that later progressed to Graves' ophthalmopathy. The sample taken for sequencing was blood.

DNA for the CDR3: TGTGCCAGCAGCGAAAACCGGGACAGGACCTACGAGCAGTACTTC. This codes for CASSENRDRTYEQYF. The J gene is TRBJ2-7, the V gene TRBV13; 8 bases line up with TRBD1. The CDR3 runs 15 residues. Germline V gene data show CDR1 as PRHDT and CDR2 as FYEKMQ (reference sequence). The V segment lost 5 bases and the J segment 2 bases; nucleotides outside the gene matches: 8.